The rows below give T cell receptor beta chains drawn from one sample of a study of CD8+CD57+ T cells in acquired aplastic anemia. A single record per CDR3 protein comes from TCRdb applying MiXCR to the reads. The repertoire holds some 82,000 distinct CDR3 sequences, with around 42% as singletons. The sample was sorted CD4+, CD8+, or CD8+CD57+ T cells (not recorded which) from PBMCs. These receptors were collected from a human donor in good health, serving as a control. Both conserved end residues are part of each CDR3. The order of the fields is J gene, V gene, CDR3 protein.

j_gene: TRBJ1-1
v_gene: TRBV9
CDR3aa: CASSTGQGTEAFF

j_gene: TRBJ2-3
v_gene: TRBV24-1
CDR3aa: CATSSSNTDTQYF

j_gene: TRBJ2-1
v_gene: TRBV10-3
CDR3aa: CAISDYPTEREVYNEQFF

j_gene: TRBJ2-1
v_gene: TRBV10-2
CDR3aa: CASSVGNNEQFF

j_gene: TRBJ2-1
v_gene: TRBV9
CDR3aa: CASSGVGGQEGSSYNEQFF

j_gene: TRBJ1-5
v_gene: TRBV15
CDR3aa: CATAPGQGHQPQHF

j_gene: TRBJ1-5
v_gene: TRBV9
CDR3aa: CASSVEAAPRNQPQHF

j_gene: TRBJ2-1
v_gene: TRBV11-2
CDR3aa: CASRLTSGSIYNEQFF

j_gene: TRBJ2-1
v_gene: TRBV2
CDR3aa: CASRDRPNEQFF

j_gene: TRBJ1-1
v_gene: TRBV5-1
CDR3aa: CASTPTGGQTEAFF

j_gene: TRBJ2-5
v_gene: TRBV25-1
CDR3aa: CASSTGRRETQYF

j_gene: TRBJ1-2
v_gene: TRBV3-1
CDR3aa: CASSTRDRLYGYTF

j_gene: TRBJ1-4
v_gene: TRBV24-1
CDR3aa: CATSRGGTNEKLFF

j_gene: TRBJ1-4
v_gene: TRBV7-9
CDR3aa: CATRQGANEKLFF

j_gene: TRBJ1-5
v_gene: TRBV2
CDR3aa: CASSRRGPGQRILPQHF

j_gene: TRBJ2-1
v_gene: TRBV19
CDR3aa: CASSPQSPGTEDNEQFF

j_gene: TRBJ1-1
v_gene: TRBV7-9
CDR3aa: CASSSDTEAFF

j_gene: TRBJ2-2
v_gene: TRBV20-1
CDR3aa: CSARGLAGTGELFF

j_gene: TRBJ1-2
v_gene: TRBV7-3
CDR3aa: CASSLIGSYGYTF

j_gene: TRBJ2-6
v_gene: TRBV7-2
CDR3aa: CASSPPLPANVLTF

j_gene: TRBJ1-4
v_gene: TRBV19
CDR3aa: CASGDRAAKLFF

j_gene: TRBJ2-1
v_gene: TRBV3-1
CDR3aa: CASSHRYNEQFF

j_gene: TRBJ2-7
v_gene: TRBV7-8
CDR3aa: CASSLDSGEQYF

j_gene: TRBJ1-1
v_gene: TRBV11-2
CDR3aa: CASSFVWGRVNTEAFF

j_gene: TRBJ1-6
v_gene: TRBV4-2
CDR3aa: CASSPGQVESPLHF

j_gene: TRBJ1-2
v_gene: TRBV20-1
CDR3aa: CSARDRQGSMAHTF

j_gene: TRBJ1-2
v_gene: TRBV29-1
CDR3aa: CSVGGPPGSYTF

j_gene: TRBJ2-1
v_gene: TRBV19
CDR3aa: CAVGTGLSYNEQFF

j_gene: TRBJ1-1
v_gene: TRBV15
CDR3aa: CATEAGPNTEAFF

j_gene: TRBJ2-1
v_gene: TRBV13
CDR3aa: CASSLYNNNEQFF

j_gene: TRBJ1-2
v_gene: TRBV2
CDR3aa: CASSNGQNLGGYTF